Included here is one TCR beta chain sequence, with context. What it binds is unknown. This entry is derived from a study of blood T cells in healthy people across ages. Study overall: Template switching picked up about one barcoded beta molecule for each two T cells. Regarding the study as a whole: Unknown donor CMV status possibly confounded expanded clonotype changes. Aged donors had fewer naive CD4+ cells and lower diversity than long-lived donors.

The germline V gene encodes CDR1 SNHLY and CDR2 FYNNEI. V dropped 8 bases and J dropped 6 bases, with 14 bases sitting between them. The CDR3 covers 13 residues. A sample-barcoded 5' primer and a J-beta primer mix were used in a second PCR of about 6 to 11 cycles. One entry per CDR3 protein results from TCRdb running MiXCR on the 5' RACE reads. In the table there are more than 650,000 distinct CDR3 sequences, roughly 26% of which are singletons. This same sample was also taken into another study, of T cells of mothers and their children. Turning to that study: The study sampled three healthy Caucasian mothers and their six children.

The TCR originated in a boy between 5 and 17 years old in good health. The sequencing sample was made of blood. The chain employs TRBV2 and TRBJ1-5; D not resolved. CDR3 protein: CASLGDSGQPQHF. The CDR3 nucleotides read TGTGCCAGCCTCGGCGACTCGGGTCAGCCCCAGCATTTT.